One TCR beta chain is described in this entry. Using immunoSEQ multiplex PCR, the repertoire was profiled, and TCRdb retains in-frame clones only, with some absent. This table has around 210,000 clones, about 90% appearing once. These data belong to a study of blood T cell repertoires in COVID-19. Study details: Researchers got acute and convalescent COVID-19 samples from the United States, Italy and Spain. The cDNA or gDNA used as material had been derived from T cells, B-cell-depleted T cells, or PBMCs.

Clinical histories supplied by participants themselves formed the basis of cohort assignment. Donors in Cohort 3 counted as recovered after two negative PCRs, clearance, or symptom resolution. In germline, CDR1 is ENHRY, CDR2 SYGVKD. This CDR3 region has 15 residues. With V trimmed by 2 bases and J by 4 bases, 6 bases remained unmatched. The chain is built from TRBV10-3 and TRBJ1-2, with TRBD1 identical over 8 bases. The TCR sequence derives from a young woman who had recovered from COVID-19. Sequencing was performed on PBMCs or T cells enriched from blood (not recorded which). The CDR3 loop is CAISEAGGLGYGYTF. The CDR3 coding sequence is TGTGCCATCAGTGAGGCAGGGGGCCTGGGCTATGGCTACACCTTC.